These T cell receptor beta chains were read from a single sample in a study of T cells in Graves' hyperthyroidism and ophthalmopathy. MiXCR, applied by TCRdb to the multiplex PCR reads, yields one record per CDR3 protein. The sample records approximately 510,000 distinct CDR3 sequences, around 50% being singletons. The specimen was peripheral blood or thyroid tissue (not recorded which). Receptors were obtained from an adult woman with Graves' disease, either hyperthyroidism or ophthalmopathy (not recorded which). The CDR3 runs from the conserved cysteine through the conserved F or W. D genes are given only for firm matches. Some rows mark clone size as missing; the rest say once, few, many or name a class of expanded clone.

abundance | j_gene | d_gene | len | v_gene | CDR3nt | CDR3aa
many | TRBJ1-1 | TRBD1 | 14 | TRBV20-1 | TGCAGTGCTAGGGCCCGACAGGGGGCTTTGGGGGCTTTCTTT | CSARARQGALGAFF
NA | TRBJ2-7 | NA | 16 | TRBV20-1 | TGCAGTGCTAGAGACGACGCATCGGGGGCTATTTACGAGCAGTACTTC | CSARDDASGAIYEQYF
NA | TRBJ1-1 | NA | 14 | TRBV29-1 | TGCAGCGTTGGAAAAATGGACAGGAACACTGAAGCTTTCTTT | CSVGKMDRNTEAFF
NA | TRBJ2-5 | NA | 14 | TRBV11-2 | TGTGCCAGCAGCCAGGGCCCCGATGGAGAGACCCAGTACTTC | CASSQGPDGETQYF
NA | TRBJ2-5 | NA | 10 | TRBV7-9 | TGTGCCAGCAGCCGGGCGACCCAGTACTTC | CASSRATQYF
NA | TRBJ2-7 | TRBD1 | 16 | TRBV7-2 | TGTGCCAGCAGCCCGACCGGGGAGACAGGGCTGGACGAGCAGTACTTC | CASSPTGETGLDEQYF
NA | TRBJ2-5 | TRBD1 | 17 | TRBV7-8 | TGTGCCAGCAGCTCGGGACAGCTTGAAGGAAAGATCGAGACCCAGTACTTC | CASSSGQLEGKIETQYF
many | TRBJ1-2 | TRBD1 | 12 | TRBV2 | TGTGCCAGTTACTGGGACAGTGATGGCTACACCTTC | CASYWDSDGYTF
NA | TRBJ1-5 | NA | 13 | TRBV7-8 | TGTGCCAGCAGCACCGTGGTGGGGCAGCCCCAGCATTTT | CASSTVVGQPQHF
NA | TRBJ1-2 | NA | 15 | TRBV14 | TGTGCCAGCAGCCGGGGGTACAGGCTCAACTATGGCTACACCTTC | CASSRGYRLNYGYTF
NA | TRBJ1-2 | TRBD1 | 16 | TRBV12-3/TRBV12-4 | TGTGCCAGCAGTAGCCGGGATGGGACAGCTAACTATGGCTACACCTTC | CASSSRDGTANYGYTF
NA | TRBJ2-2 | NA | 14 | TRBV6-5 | TGTACCAGCAGTTACCGGCTGAACACCGGGGAGCTGTTTTTT | CTSSYRLNTGELFF
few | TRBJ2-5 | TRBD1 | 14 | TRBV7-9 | TGTGCCAGCAGCAGAGGGACAGATCAAGAGACCCAGTACTTC | CASSRGTDQETQYF
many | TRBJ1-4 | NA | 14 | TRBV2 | TGTGCCAGCCAAAAGGACATCGGATATGAAAAACTGTTTTTT | CASQKDIGYEKLFF
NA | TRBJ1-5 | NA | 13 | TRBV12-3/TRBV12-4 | TGTGCCAGCTCACCTACGCAGGGTCAGCCCCAGCATTTT | CASSPTQGQPQHF
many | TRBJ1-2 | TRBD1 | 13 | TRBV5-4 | TGTGCCAGCAGCCCAGGGGGCCCGGGGGGCTACACCTTC | CASSPGGPGGYTF
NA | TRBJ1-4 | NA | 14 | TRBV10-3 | TGTGCCATCAGCTCCGGGACGACTAATGAAAAACTGTTTTTT | CAISSGTTNEKLFF
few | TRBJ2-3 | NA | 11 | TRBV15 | TGTGCCACCAGCAGCACAGATACGCAGTATTTT | CATSSTDTQYF
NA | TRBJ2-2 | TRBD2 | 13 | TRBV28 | TGTGCCAGCAGACTGGGGGGGACCGGGGAGCTGTTTTTT | CASRLGGTGELFF
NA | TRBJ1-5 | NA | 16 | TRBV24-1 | TGTGCCAGCTCACCTTCGGACAGACATAGCAATCAGCCCCAGCATTTT | CASSPSDRHSNQPQHF
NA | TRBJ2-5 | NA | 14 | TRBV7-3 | TGTGCCAGCAGCTTAGGGGTCCTACAAGAGACCCAGTACTTC | CASSLGVLQETQYF
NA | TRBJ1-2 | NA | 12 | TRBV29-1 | TGCAGCGTTGAAGGGTGTGATTATGGCTACACCTTC | CSVEGCDYGYTF
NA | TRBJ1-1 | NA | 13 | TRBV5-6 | TGTGCCAGCAGCTGGGAAAGGACGGTTGAAGCTTTCTTT | CASSWERTVEAFF
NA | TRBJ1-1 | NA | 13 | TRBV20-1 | TGCAGTGCTACCCCGACGAGCTGGACTGAAGCTTTCTTT | CSATPTSWTEAFF
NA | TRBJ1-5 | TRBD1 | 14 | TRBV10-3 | TGTGCCATCAGCGGCGACAGGGTATATCAGCCCCAGCATTTT | CAISGDRVYQPQHF
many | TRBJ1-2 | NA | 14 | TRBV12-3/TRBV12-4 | TGTGCCAGCAGTCGGGACTCCCGGTTATACGGCTACACCTTC | CASSRDSRLYGYTF
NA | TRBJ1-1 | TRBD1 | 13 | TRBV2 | TGTGCCAGCAAACAAATACAGGGGACTGAAGCTTTCTTT | CASKQIQGTEAFF
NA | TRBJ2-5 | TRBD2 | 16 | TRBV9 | TGTGCCAGCGCGGAGGGGATAGCGGGAGTGGGTGAGACCCAGTACTTC | CASAEGIAGVGETQYF
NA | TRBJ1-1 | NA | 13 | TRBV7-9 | TGTGCCAGCAGCCCCCACGGGGAGACTGAAGCTTTCTTT | CASSPHGETEAFF
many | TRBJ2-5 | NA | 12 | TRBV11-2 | TGTGCCAGCAGCTTAGTCCCTGAGACCCAGTACTTC | CASSLVPETQYF
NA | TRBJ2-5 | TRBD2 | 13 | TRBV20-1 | TGCAGTGCTAGATCCGGGGGGGCTGAGACCCAGTACTTC | CSARSGGAETQYF
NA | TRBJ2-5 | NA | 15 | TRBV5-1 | TGCGCCAGCAGCTTGCGGCTAGCGAAACGGGGGACCCAGTACTTC | CASSLRLAKRGTQYF
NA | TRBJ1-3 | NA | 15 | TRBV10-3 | TGTGCCATCAGTGAGTCGAATTTGGTGGGAAACACCATATATTTT | CAISESNLVGNTIYF
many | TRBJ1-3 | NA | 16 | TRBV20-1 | TGCAGTGCTAGAGATCCCGGATGGGGTTCTGGAAACACCATATATTTT | CSARDPGWGSGNTIYF
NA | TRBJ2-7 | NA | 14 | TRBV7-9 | TGTGCCAGCACGCCCCCCTTAAACACCTACGAGCAGTACTTC | CASTPPLNTYEQYF
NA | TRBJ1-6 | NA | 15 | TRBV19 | TGTGCCAGCAGGATGCCGGGACACGTGGGTTCACCCCTCCACTTT | CASRMPGHVGSPLHF
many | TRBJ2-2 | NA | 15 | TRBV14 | TGTGCCAGCAGCCGCGACAGGCACAACACCGGGGAGCTGTTTTTT | CASSRDRHNTGELFF
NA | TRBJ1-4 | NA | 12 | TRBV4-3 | TGCGCCAGCAGCCTGCCATATGAAAAACTGTTTTTT | CASSLPYEKLFF
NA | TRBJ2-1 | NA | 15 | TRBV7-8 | TGTGCCAGCAGCCGGAGGACTAATGCCTACAATGAGCAGTTCTTC | CASSRRTNAYNEQFF
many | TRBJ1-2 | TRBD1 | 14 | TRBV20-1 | TGCAGTGCTAGAGATCCACAGGGGGTGTATGGCTACACCTTC | CSARDPQGVYGYTF
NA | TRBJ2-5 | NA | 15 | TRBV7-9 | TGTGCCAGCAGCATAAGCCCCGGGCCAACAGAGACCCAGTACTTC | CASSISPGPTETQYF
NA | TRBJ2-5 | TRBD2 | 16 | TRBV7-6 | TGTGCCAGCAGCCCTGGACTAGCGGAGCACCAAGAGACCCAGTACTTC | CASSPGLAEHQETQYF
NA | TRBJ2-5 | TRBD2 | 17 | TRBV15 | TGTGCCACCAGCAGAGGGGGGACTAGCGGGAGGGGAGAGACCCAGTACTTC | CATSRGGTSGRGETQYF
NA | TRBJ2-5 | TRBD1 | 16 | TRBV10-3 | TGTGCCATCAGAGGACAGGGGAGGACCTTAACGGAGACCCAGTACTTC | CAIRGQGRTLTETQYF
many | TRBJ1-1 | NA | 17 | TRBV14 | TGTGCCAGCAGCCAAGCGATAGGGTCTCCCTCTGGCACTGAAGCTTTCTTT | CASSQAIGSPSGTEAFF
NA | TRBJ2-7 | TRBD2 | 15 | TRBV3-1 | TGTGCCAGCAGAGGACGAGCGGGAAGCTCCTACGAGCAGTACTTC | CASRGRAGSSYEQYF
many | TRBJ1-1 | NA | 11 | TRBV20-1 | TGCAGTGCTCCTGCGGGCGCCGAAGCTTTCTTT | CSAPAGAEAFF
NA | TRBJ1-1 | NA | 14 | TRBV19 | TGTGCCAGTAGCGCTGGACAGATCATCACTGAAGCTTTCTTT | CASSAGQIITEAFF
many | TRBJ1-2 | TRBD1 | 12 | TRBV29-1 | TGCAGCGGCCGACAGGGAACAAATGGCTACACCTTC | CSGRQGTNGYTF
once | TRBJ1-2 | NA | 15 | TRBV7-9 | TGTGCCAGCAGTCAATTTCTAGGGGGTTCTTATGGCTACACCTTC | CASSQFLGGSYGYTF
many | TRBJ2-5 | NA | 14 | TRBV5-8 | TGTGCCAGCAGCTCCGGCAGTGGCGGCGAGACCCAGTACTTC | CASSSGSGGETQYF
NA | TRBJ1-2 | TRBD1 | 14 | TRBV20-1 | TGCAGCCGAACCCCAGGGGGCGGGTACTATGGCTACACCTTC | CSRTPGGGYYGYTF
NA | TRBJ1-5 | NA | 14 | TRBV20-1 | TGCAGTGTTAGAGATCTTAGGGCGGGAGGGCCCCAGCATTTT | CSVRDLRAGGPQHF